The 2 T cell receptor beta chains given below trace back to one sample, sequenced in a study of T cell repertoires in cytomegalovirus infection. The antigens of these receptors remain unknown. Using its own MiXCR run on the reads, TCRdb lists one record per CDR3 protein. Of roughly 920,000 distinct CDR3 sequences listed, approximately 32% are singletons. Here the sequenced sample was cultured CD8+ T cells from PBMCs, taken from culture after CMV antigen stimulation. Source of these receptors: a human donor in good health (CMV status not recorded). Some clones in this sample may be carry-over from other donors' samples.

Points on this clonotype: This may come from a read error, since a much larger clone is one base off. The chain combines TRBV7-4 with TRBJ1-1; no clear D gene. With 5 bases removed from V and 7 bases from J, the gap between germline ends came to 11 bases. This CDR3 has 12 residues. Germline values: CDR1 SGHVT, CDR2 SQSDAQ. The CDR3 sequence is CASSPGPIEAFF. The CDR3 DNA sequence: TGTGCCAGCAGCCCCGGACCGATTGAAGCTTTCTTT.

This clonotype occurred a few times. The chain recombines TRBV6-6 with TRBJ1-1; 7 bases line up with TRBD1. The CDR3 is 17 amino acids. After removal of 2 bases from V and 4 bases from J, the junction contained 13 bases not matched to a gene. Germline loops: CDR1 MNHNY, CDR2 SVGAGI (reference sequence). The DNA for the CDR3 is TGTGCCAGCAGTTACCCCTTCATCACAGGGGTTGCCACTGAAGCTTTCTTT. Translation: CASSYPFITGVATEAFF.